This passage covers 20 T cell receptor beta chains from one sample sequenced in a study of T cell repertoires in ileal Crohn's disease. Regarding time point: neoterminal ileum biopsy at postoperative endoscopy, about 6 months after surgery. Repertoires were generated with immunoSEQ multiplex PCR, while TCRdb's copy carries only in-frame clones and drops some. Seen here are 12,000 or so clones, about 67% observed once, and the top ten hold over 8.5%. Sequences were obtained from ileal tissue. Every receptor here comes from an adult with Crohn's disease.

This chain connects TRBV2 to TRBJ2-1; TRBD1 matches at 9 bases. This CDR3 is 15 amino acids long. V lost 5 bases, J lost 4 bases, and 6 bases stayed unmatched. CDR1 is SNHLY and CDR2 is FYNNEI in the germline V gene. CDR3: CASSLEGQGYNEQFF. DNA for the CDR3: TGTGCCAGCAGTTTAGAGGGACAGGGTTACAATGAGCAGTTCTTC.

In its sample, this clone was seen a few times. This chain links TRBV7-3 with TRBJ1-6; D remains ambiguous. Germline V gene data show CDR1 as SGHTA and CDR2 as FQGTGA. The CDR3 is made up of 13 amino acids. V was cut by 2 bases and J by 10 bases, with 9 bases left in between. Here the CDR3 DNA reads TGTGCCAGCAGCTTAGAAGGCGCGTCACCCCTCCACTTT. Its translation is CASSLEGASPLHF.

This chain uses TRBV6-1 with TRBJ2-4; D call uncertain. The CDR3 spans 14 residues. Trimming took 1 base from V and 0 from J, leaving 4 bases between them. Germline V CDR1 and CDR2: MNHNS, SASEGT. CDR3 DNA: TGTGCCAGCAGTGAAGACCTAGCCAAAAACATTCAGTACTTC. Protein sequence: CASSEDLAKNIQYF.

The chain uses TRBV9 and TRBJ2-2; D is unclear. This CDR3 is 14 amino acids long. Trimming shortened V by 4 bases and J by 4 bases, and 11 bases separated the two germline ends. Germline V gene data show CDR1 as SGDLS and CDR2 as YYNGEE. The CDR3 DNA reads TGTGCCAGCAGCCCCCAGTACTCCACCGGGGAGCTGTTTTTT. Translated, it gives CASSPQYSTGELFF.

The CDR3 loop is CASSPPGGLGGNTIYF. In DNA, the CDR3 is TGTGCCAGCAGCCCACCCGGGGGACTAGGAGGAAACACCATATATTTT. The V and J genes are TRBV13 and TRBJ1-3; D is possibly TRBD1 (5 bases). The ends were cut back, 5 bases at V and 4 bases at J, with 18 bases in the middle. CDR3 size: 16 residues. The germline V gene encodes CDR1 PRHDT and CDR2 FYEKMQ (reference sequence).

CDR3 in amino acids: CASSLSSAATNEQFF. Written as DNA, the CDR3 is TGTGCCAGCAGTTTAAGCTCGGCAGCAACGAATGAGCAGTTCTTC. The rearrangement joins TRBV27 to TRBJ2-1; D is unclear. The CDR3 runs 15 residues. Trimming removed 2 bases at V and 7 bases at J, with 15 bases between. Germline lookup yields CDR1 MNHEY and CDR2 SMNVEV (reference sequence).

The genes are TRBV5-1 and TRBJ1-1; D call uncertain. The germline gives CDR1 SGHRS, CDR2 YFSETQ. The ends were cut back, 2 bases at V and 2 bases at J, with 13 bases in the middle. This CDR3 has 15 amino acids. The CDR3 sequence: CASSFLGRGNTEAFF. As DNA, the CDR3 is TGCGCCAGCAGCTTTCTTGGGAGAGGAAACACTGAAGCTTTCTTT.

The gene calls are TRBV19 and TRBJ1-1; D is unclear. Germline CDR1 LNHDA, CDR2 SQIVND (reference sequence). The germline V and J ends were trimmed by 6 bases and 7 bases, with 6 bases remaining between them. The CDR3 is 10 amino acids. CDR3 sequence reads: CASSSREAFF. For the CDR3, the DNA is TGTGCCAGTAGCTCCCGTGAAGCTTTCTTT.

The chain employs TRBV5-6 and TRBJ1-3, with D possibly TRBD1 on 5 matching bases. Trimming pared 3 bases from V and 0 bases from J, leaving 10 bases between. Germline V lookup: CDR1 SGHDT, CDR2 YYEEEE. The length of the CDR3 is 15 residues. CDR3 nucleotide sequence: TGTGCCAGCAGCTGGGACCGTAGCTCTGGAAACACCATATATTTT. Its translation: CASSWDRSSGNTIYF.

Remarks on this clone: Relative to the germline gene, one junction end is altered; a read error may explain this. This chain connects TRBV6-1 to TRBJ1-4; D gene ambiguous. The CDR3 sequence is 11 residues long. Looked up from germline, CDR1 is MNHNS and CDR2 is SASEGT. CDR3 sequence reads: CASSETSKLNF. The CDR3 DNA sequence: TGTGCCAGCAGTGAAACGTCTAAGCTTAATTTT.

The CDR3 loop reads CASSFDGSNEQFF. DNA of the CDR3: TGTGCCAGCAGCTTTGACGGAAGCAATGAGCAGTTCTTC. This chain uses TRBV11-2 with TRBJ2-1; no reliable D call. CDR1 is SGHAT and CDR2 is FQNNGV in the germline V gene. V was shortened by 3 bases and J by 6 bases, with 9 bases between the two germline ends. There are 13 residues in the CDR3.

The chain carries TRBV6-1 and TRBJ2-7; 7 nucleotides line up with TRBD1. The germline V gene encodes CDR1 MNHNS and CDR2 SASEGT. Trimming took 2 bases from V and 4 from J; bases not matched to a gene: 5. This CDR3 contains 14 residues. CDR3 protein: CASSEPGQSYEQYF. The CDR3 DNA follows: TGTGCCAGCAGTGAACCGGGACAGTCATACGAGCAGTACTTC.

By its share, this clone is medium-sized (0.01 to 0.1%). The rearrangement joins TRBV7-6 to TRBJ2-3, with TRBD2 as a possible D gene (6 bases). CDR1 and CDR2 (germline): SGHVS, FNYEAQ. V lost 1 base, J lost 0 bases, and 11 bases lay in between. The CDR3 contains 16 residues. The CDR3, as DNA: TGTGCCAGCAGCTTAGAGGCCGGGGGAAGCACAGATACGCAGTATTTT. Translating it yields CASSLEAGGSTDTQYF. Full variable domain (missing parts from reference TRBV7-6 and TRBJ2-3): GAGVSQSPRYKVTKRGQDVALRCDPISGHVSLYWYRQALGQGPEFLTYFNYEAQQDKSGLPNDRFSAERPEGSISTLTIQRTEQRDSAMYRCASSLEAGGSTDTQYFGPGTRLTVL.

This CDR3 reads CASRPQARYGYTF. The DNA for the CDR3 is TGTGCCAGCAGGCCCCAGGCTCGCTATGGCTACACCTTC. The chain has TRBV2 and TRBJ1-2; D unresolved. V was cut by 6 bases and J by 4 bases, with 12 bases left in between. This CDR3 is built from 13 residues. Germline lookup yields CDR1 SNHLY and CDR2 FYNNEI.

This clone was seen only a few times. This chain uses TRBV7-3 with TRBJ2-2; 8 nucleotides line up with TRBD2. V dropped 1 base and J dropped 0; count of bases not matched to a gene: 10. The germline CDR1 and CDR2 sequences are SGHTA and FQGTGA. The CDR3 runs to 19 residues. CDR3 in amino acids: CASSLNALERGSNTGELFF. In DNA, the CDR3 is TGTGCCAGCAGCTTAAATGCTCTGGAGCGGGGGTCGAACACCGGGGAGCTGTTTTTT.

The chain has TRBV7-9 and TRBJ1-1; D gene ambiguous. The V end lost 7 bases, the J end lost 0 bases, and 12 bases lay between the germline ends. Germline CDR1 SEHNR, CDR2 FQNEAQ (reference sequence). The CDR3 totals 14 residues. The CDR3 spells CASTPLGMNTEAFF. In DNA, the CDR3 is TGTGCCAGCACCCCCCTGGGGATGAACACTGAAGCTTTCTTT.

This rearrangement joins TRBV9 to TRBJ1-5; possible D gene TRBD1, 6 bases. The CDR3 length is 16 residues. V shed 0 bases and J shed 1 base, with 11 bases lying between them. Germline CDR1 reads SGDLS; CDR2 reads YYNGEE. The CDR3 loop is CASSVGSGQSNQPQHF. In DNA, the CDR3 is TGTGCCAGCAGCGTAGGTTCAGGACAGAGCAATCAGCCCCAGCATTTT. The full variable domain, with the rest looked up from reference TRBV9 and TRBJ1-5, is DSGVTQTPKHLITATGQRVTLRCSPRSGDLSVYWYQQSLDQGLQFLIQYYNGEERAKGNILERFSAQQFPDLHSELNLSSLELGDSALYFCASSVGSGQSNQPQHFGDGTRLSIL.

The chain recombines TRBV18 with TRBJ2-5; the D is unclear. Between the trimmed V and J ends, which lost 6 bases and 1 base, there was a span of 6 bases. The length of the CDR3 is 12 residues. Germline V gene data show CDR1 as KGHSH and CDR2 as LQKENI. CDR3 amino acids: CASSEAQETQYF. In nucleotides, the CDR3 is TGTGCCAGCTCCGAAGCCCAAGAGACCCAGTACTTC.

The V call is TRBV6-1, the J call TRBJ1-6; D is perhaps TRBD1 (6 bases). The length of the CDR3 is 15 residues. Trimming cost V 5 bases and J 7 bases, with 15 bases left between them. Germline CDR1 and CDR2: MNHNS and SASEGT. The CDR3 loop is CASSRGVSSNSPLHF. In nucleotides, the CDR3 is TGTGCCAGCAGTAGGGGGGTCTCTTCAAATTCACCCCTCCACTTT.

The genes are TRBV6-5 and TRBJ2-7; tentatively, D is TRBD1 (5 bases). Trimming stripped 0 bases from V and 6 bases from J, with 12 bases between. In germline, CDR1 is MNHEY, CDR2 SVGAGI. The CDR3 runs 14 residues. This CDR3 reads CASSYSPARGEQYF. As DNA, the CDR3 is TGTGCCAGCAGTTACTCGCCTGCTAGGGGCGAGCAGTACTTC.